A single sample is the source of the 21 T cell receptor beta chains below, sequenced in a study of cytomegalovirus exposure and HLA in healthy donors. Primers: 60 Vbeta forward and 13 Jbeta reverse. Sequencing was performed with immunoSEQ multiplex PCR; in TCRdb, only in-frame clones are kept and a portion is missing. This sample has 250,000 to 350,000 clones, with 75% to 90% found just once. The sample consisted of PBMCs. All receptors derive from a man in his forties in good health and CMV-seropositive.

The chain links TRBV4-1 to TRBJ2-5; D ambiguous. Germline lookup yields CDR1 MGHRA and CDR2 YSYEKL. The CDR3 has 13 amino acids. Trimming left V 3 bases short and J 5 bases short, with 10 bases between. The CDR3 loop reads CASSQSGRETQYF. The CDR3 DNA sequence: TGCGCCAGCAGCCAGTCAGGCAGGGAGACCCAGTACTTC.

The rearrangement uses TRBV28 and TRBJ2-7; TRBD1 is a possible D gene (6 bases). Germline CDR1 reads MDHEN; CDR2 reads SYDVKM. Trimming removed 2 bases at V and 2 bases at J, with 19 bases between. This CDR3 spans 17 amino acids. CDR3 DNA sequence: TGTGCCAGCAGTTTAGAGAAAGGGACAATTTTTACCTACGAGCAGTACTTC. This gives the protein CASSLEKGTIFTYEQYF.

The chain uses TRBV29-1 and TRBJ2-3; TRBD2 matches 10 bases. CDR3 length: 19 residues. Germline V gene data show CDR1 as SQVTM and CDR2 as ANQGSEA. Trimming took 1 base from V and 2 from J; bases not matched to a gene: 15. CDR3 sequence: CSVEVRLAGVGGPTDTQYF. CDR3 coding DNA: TGCAGCGTTGAAGTACGGCTAGCGGGAGTGGGGGGCCCCACAGATACGCAGTATTTT.

The chain carries TRBV18 and TRBJ2-5; 9 bases fit TRBD2. This CDR3 is 14 amino acids long. In germline, CDR1 is KGHSH, CDR2 LQKENI. V shed 1 base and J 3 bases; nucleotides not matched to a gene: 0. DNA for the CDR3: TGTGCCAGCTCACCACGACTAGCGGAAGAGACCCAGTACTTC. Its protein product is CASSPRLAEETQYF.

The gene calls are TRBV5-1 and TRBJ2-5, with 8 bases fitting TRBD1. The V gene's germline CDR1 is SGHRS and CDR2 YFSETQ. This CDR3 region has 15 residues. V lost 1 base to trimming and J lost 1 base; unmatched junction nucleotides: 3. In nucleotides, the CDR3 is TGCGCCAGCAGCTTGATAGGACAGGGCCAAGAGACCCAGTACTTC. Protein product: CASSLIGQGQETQYF.

The V gene is TRBV19, the J gene TRBJ2-6; 11 nucleotides agree with TRBD2. V lost 5 bases to trimming and J lost 0 bases; unmatched junction nucleotides: 6. The germline V gene encodes CDR1 LNHDA and CDR2 SQIVND (reference sequence). The CDR3 consists of 18 residues. CDR3 loop: CASSPRLAGSSGANVLTF. CDR3 DNA: TGTGCCAGTAGTCCGAGACTAGCGGGAAGCTCTGGGGCCAACGTCCTGACTTTC.

This clone showed up just a few times. Its ends do not fully match the called genes, so a read error is possible. The rearrangement joins TRBV7-7 to TRBJ2-5, with 13 bases fitting TRBD2. The germline V gene encodes CDR1 SSHAT and CDR2 FNYEAQ (reference sequence). The length of the CDR3 is 16 residues. This CDR3 is CASSLGLAGPQETQYF. The CDR3 DNA is TGTGCTAGCAGCTTGGGACTAGCGGGACCACAAGAGACCCAGTACTTC.

The CDR3 sequence: CAWSVGLAGYNEQFF. CDR3 in DNA: TGTGCCTGGAGTGTAGGTCTGGCAGGTTACAATGAGCAGTTCTTC. This sequence joins TRBV30 and TRBJ2-1; D gene ambiguous. Deletions cut 0 bases from V and 4 bases from J, with 13 bases between. Germline CDR1 and CDR2: GTSNPN and SVGIG (reference sequence). CDR3 length: 15 residues. Full variable domain (missing parts from reference TRBV30 and TRBJ2-1): SQTIHQWPATLVQPVGSPLSLECTVEGTSNPNLYWYRQAAGRGLQLLFYSVGIGQISSEVPQNLSASRPQDRQFILSSKKLLLSDSGFYLCAWSVGLAGYNEQFFGPGTRLTVL.

The chain combines TRBV28 with TRBJ2-4; no firm D call. Trimming removed 3 bases from V and 0 bases from J, with 21 bases in between. This CDR3 comprises 19 residues. Per germline, CDR1 MDHEN and CDR2 SYDVKM. The CDR3 protein is CASSFSWSAPELAKNIQYF. The CDR3 bases are TGTGCCAGCAGTTTTAGCTGGTCTGCACCAGAGCTAGCCAAAAACATTCAGTACTTC.

The chain is built from TRBV9 and TRBJ2-3, with 8 bases fitting TRBD1. CDR1 and CDR2 from the germline V gene are SGDLS and YYNGEE. The CDR3 has 15 residues. After removal of 3 bases from V and 6 bases from J, the junction contained 9 bases not matched to a gene. CDR3 in DNA: TGTGCCAGCAGCGGGGGGACAGGATTGTTGGATACGCAGTATTTT. Encoded protein: CASSGGTGLLDTQYF.

The CDR3 spells CASSLRVAGVGDTQYF. The CDR3 region has the DNA TGTGCCAGCAGCTTACGGGTAGCGGGAGTCGGGGATACGCAGTATTTT. The chain is built from TRBV7-3 and TRBJ2-3; TRBD2 aligns across 9 bases. Germline trimming cut 2 bases from V and 6 bases from J; bases unmatched to any gene: 9. Germline V gene data show CDR1 as SGHTA and CDR2 as FQGTGA. This CDR3 spans 16 amino acids.

This clone was counted a single time. This chain connects TRBV2 to TRBJ2-2, with D unclear. Trimming removed 3 bases from V and 2 bases from J, with 7 bases in between. Germline V gene data show CDR1 as SNHLY and CDR2 as FYNNEI. This CDR3 is 14 amino acids long. The CDR3 bases are TGTGCCAGCAGTGACCTACCTAACACCGGGGAGCTGTTTTTT. It is translated as CASSDLPNTGELFF.

The V call is TRBV5-6, the J call TRBJ1-1, with D uncertain. CDR1 is SGHDT and CDR2 is YYEEEE in the germline V gene. The CDR3 covers 14 residues. V was pared by 1 base and J by 2 bases, with 9 bases between. Here the CDR3 reads CASSLKASNTEAFF. DNA for the CDR3: TGTGCCAGCAGCTTGAAAGCCTCCAACACTGAAGCTTTCTTT.

The chain carries TRBV28 and TRBJ2-6, with D unclear. Trimming took 7 bases from V and 0 from J, leaving 10 bases between them. The CDR3 is made up of 15 amino acids. CDR1 is MDHEN, CDR2 SYDVKM, per germline. CDR3: CASKGGNSGANVLTF. CDR3 DNA sequence: TGTGCCAGCAAAGGCGGAAACTCTGGGGCCAACGTCCTGACTTTC. Complete variable domain (other parts from reference TRBV28 and TRBJ2-6): DVKVTQSSRYLVKRTGEKVFLECVQDMDHENMFWYRQDPGLGLRLIYFSYDVKMKEKGDIPEGYSVSREKKERFSLILESASTNQTSMYLCASKGGNSGANVLTFGAGSRLTVL.

The chain recombines TRBV5-1 with TRBJ1-1; D is unresolved. The CDR3 spans 14 residues. Germline assignment: CDR1 SGHRS and CDR2 YFSETQ. Trimming removed 0 bases from V and 1 base from J, with 7 bases in between. The CDR3: CASSLEQSNTEAFF. The CDR3 DNA sequence: TGCGCCAGCAGCTTGGAACAGTCGAACACTGAAGCTTTCTTT.

The chain links TRBV10-2 to TRBJ2-1; D perhaps matches TRBD2 (6 bases). This CDR3 spans 16 amino acids. CDR1 and CDR2 from the germline V gene are WSHSY and SAAADI. Trimming cost V 8 bases and J 0 bases, with 17 bases left between them. In nucleotides, the CDR3 is TGCGCCAGCTGCCTGCCCCGCGGGGCCTCCTACAATGAGCAGTTCTTC. Its protein is CASCLPRGASYNEQFF.

V and J are TRBV5-6 and TRBJ2-3, with D possibly matching TRBD1 (6 bases). The ends were cut back, 2 bases at V and 6 bases at J, with 16 bases in the middle. Germline CDR1 and CDR2: SGHDT and YYEEEE. There are 15 residues in the CDR3. The CDR3 nucleotides read TGTGCCAGCAGCTTCGCAGACAGGACCCGGGATACGCAGTATTTT. Translation: CASSFADRTRDTQYF.

The V call is TRBV5-1, the J call TRBJ1-2; D may be TRBD1 (5 bases). This CDR3 has 13 residues. Trimming took off 0 bases at V and 8 bases at J, with 11 bases between the two ends. Germline lookup yields CDR1 SGHRS and CDR2 YFSETQ. CDR3 nucleotide sequence: TGCGCCAGCAGCTTGGCCTCGGGGGACGGCTACACCTTC. This translates into CASSLASGDGYTF.

This chain uses TRBV9 with TRBJ2-3; 16 bases line up with TRBD2. The ends lost 5 bases at V and 2 bases at J; junction bases unmatched: 8. The CDR3 runs 18 residues. Germline values: CDR1 SGDLS, CDR2 YYNGEE. The CDR3 region has the DNA TGTGCCAGCAGTAAGGGGGGACTAGCGGGAGGGAACACAGATACGCAGTATTTT. Amino acids: CASSKGGLAGGNTDTQYF.

The rearrangement links TRBV6-5 to TRBJ1-6, with a possible D match to TRBD1 (6 bases). V lost 2 bases, J lost 6 bases, and 8 bases lay in between. Germline V gene data show CDR1 as MNHEY and CDR2 as SVGAGI. The CDR3 consists of 14 residues. The CDR3 sequence: CASSYDRSNSPLHF. The DNA of the CDR3 is TGTGCCAGCAGTTACGACAGGTCTAATTCACCCCTCCACTTT.

The rearrangement joins TRBV5-1 to TRBJ1-1, with 8 positions matching TRBD1. The V gene's germline CDR1 is SGHRS and CDR2 YFSETQ. The CDR3 contains 16 residues. V lost 0 bases to trimming and J lost 5 bases; unmatched junction nucleotides: 9. The CDR3 sequence: CASSLAGGEVFTEAFF. Here the CDR3 DNA reads TGCGCCAGCAGCTTGGCAGGGGGCGAGGTTTTTACTGAAGCTTTCTTT.